The 16 T cell receptor beta chains below come from one sample, sequenced in a study of memory CD4+ T cells and cytomegalovirus serostatus. Single viable CD3+CD4+CD8-CD45RO+ cells were sorted as the memory CD4+ T cells. Sequencing was performed with immunoSEQ multiplex PCR; in TCRdb, only in-frame clones are kept and a portion is missing. The table has about 54,000 clones, around three quarters seen once; the top ten hold 2% to 3%. Sequenced input: memory CD4+ T cells from blood. The receptors here all came from an adult in good health and CMV-seropositive.

V is TRBV18 and J is TRBJ2-7, with D unresolved. This CDR3 has 14 amino acids. V shed 3 bases and J shed 3 bases, with 12 bases lying between them. Germline CDR1 and CDR2: KGHSH and LQKENI. In DNA, the CDR3 is TGTGCCAGCTCACCGGATCAGGATCTCTACGAGCAGTACTTC. Amino acids: CASSPDQDLYEQYF. Full variable domain (remainder filled in from reference TRBV18 and TRBJ2-7): NAGVMQNPRHLVRRRGQEARLRCSPMKGHSHVYWYRQLPEEGLKFMVYLQKENIIDESGMPKERFSAEFPKEGPSILRIQQVVRGDSAAYFCASSPDQDLYEQYFGPGTRLTVT.

V usage is TRBV7-2 and J usage is TRBJ2-1; 8 bases are a match to TRBD1. Trimming removed 5 bases from V and 4 bases from J; junction bases left unmatched: 7. The germline V gene encodes CDR1 SGHTA and CDR2 FQGNSA. CDR3 length: 15 residues. In DNA, the CDR3 is TGTGCCAGCAGCGCCCGGGACAGGCGGTACAATGAGCAGTTCTTC. It yields the protein CASSARDRRYNEQFF. The entire variable domain, with the rest obtained from reference TRBV7-2 and TRBJ2-1, is as follows: GAGVSQSPSNKVTEKGKDVELRCDPISGHTALYWYRQSLGQGLEFLIYFQGNSAPDKSGLPSDRFSAERTGGSVSTLTIQRTQQEDSAVYLCASSARDRRYNEQFFGPGTRLTVL.

This chain links TRBV10-1 with TRBJ2-7; 12 bases line up with TRBD2. The germline V gene encodes CDR1 WNHNN and CDR2 SYGVQD (reference sequence). Losses at the gene ends were 0 bases for V and 0 bases for J; bases not matched to a gene: 9. The CDR3 consists of 19 residues. The CDR3 sequence: CASSESSLAGGTSSYEQYV. The CDR3 DNA reads as TGCGCCAGCAGTGAGTCGAGCCTAGCGGGAGGGACAAGCTCCTACGAGCAGTACGTC.

The genes are TRBV10-3 and TRBJ1-1; D is ambiguous. Trimming took off 3 bases at V and 1 base at J, with 9 bases between the two ends. This CDR3 is 14 amino acids long. Germline-derived CDR1 and CDR2 are ENHRY and SYGVKD. For the CDR3, the DNA is TGTGCCATCAGTGACGGCCGGGGGAACACTGAAGCTTTCTTT. It translates to CAISDGRGNTEAFF.

The genes are TRBV7-5 and TRBJ2-7; whether TRBD2, the table's D call, matches the DNA was not checked. TRBV7-5 is annotated as a pseudogene. The CDR3 sequence is 18 residues long. The CDR3: CARSQGGFPSGSSGEQYV. The CDR3 DNA is TGTGCCAGAAGCCAGGGGGGGTTCCCTAGCGGGAGTTCGGGCGAGCAGTACGTC.

V usage is TRBV19 and J usage is TRBJ2-4, with TRBD1 matching over 10 bases. The length of the CDR3 is 16 residues. The V segment lost 6 bases and the J segment 4 bases; nucleotides outside the gene matches: 9. Germline V gene sequence: CDR1 LNHDA, CDR2 SQIVND (reference sequence). The CDR3 DNA reads TGTGCCAGTAGAAGGGGCGGGGGACAGGGGAAAAACATTCAGTACTTC. Translation gives CASRRGGGQGKNIQYF.

This clone has a handful of counts. CDR3 sequence reads: CASSPDRGKANYGYTF. The CDR3 DNA follows: TGTGCCAGCAGTCCGGACAGGGGAAAAGCTAACTATGGCTACACCTTC. The chain is built from TRBV28 and TRBJ1-2; 9 nucleotides match TRBD1. This CDR3 contains 16 residues. Germline-derived CDR1 and CDR2 are MDHEN and SYDVKM. Germline trimming cut 5 bases from V and 0 bases from J; bases unmatched to any gene: 7.

The rearrangement uses TRBV7-2 and TRBJ2-2; D not certain. Trimming removed 5 bases at V and 3 bases at J, with 10 bases between. The CDR3 is 14 residues long. Germline lookup yields CDR1 SGHTA and CDR2 FQGNSA. This CDR3 is CASSHRRDTGELFF. CDR3 nucleotide sequence: TGTGCCAGCAGCCATCGGCGCGACACCGGGGAGCTGTTTTTT.

J is TRBJ2-2 and V is TRBV29-1; 7 bases line up with TRBD2. Germline V gene lookup returns CDR1 SQVTM and CDR2 ANQGSEA. The CDR3 covers 14 residues. The junction had 3 bases not matched to a gene; V was cut back by 4 bases and J by 1 base. The CDR3 is CSVAGGRNTGELFF. CDR3 bases: TGCAGCGTTGCGGGGGGTAGGAACACCGGGGAGCTGTTTTTT.

CDR3 sequence reads: CAWSVWTSTETQYF. The CDR3 bases are TGTGCCTGGAGTGTCTGGACTAGCACAGAGACCCAGTACTTC. The chain combines TRBV30 with TRBJ2-5, with 8 bases that match TRBD2. This CDR3 has 14 amino acids. Germline CDR1 reads GTSNPN; CDR2 reads SVGIG (reference sequence). V was clipped by 0 bases and J by 4 bases; unmatched bases: 4.

The chain links TRBV7-8 to TRBJ2-1, with 10 bases lining up with TRBD1. The V gene end was trimmed by 4 bases and the J gene end by 8 bases; junction bases not matched to a gene: 8. This CDR3 comprises 15 residues. The germline gives CDR1 SGHVS, CDR2 FQNEAQ. CDR3 nucleotide sequence: TGTGCCAGCAGCTACCGGGACAGGGGATTCGATGAGCAGTTCTTC. This gives the protein CASSYRDRGFDEQFF.

The CDR3 here is CAWNPRDSRGNEQFF. The CDR3 DNA sequence: TGTGCCTGGAATCCGCGGGACTCAAGAGGGAATGAGCAGTTCTTC. This chain links TRBV30 with TRBJ2-1; D might be TRBD2 (6 bases). The CDR3 is made up of 15 amino acids. The ends were cut back, 4 bases at V and 7 bases at J, with 20 bases in the middle. Germline-derived CDR1 and CDR2 are GTSNPN and SVGIG (reference sequence).

The chain is built from TRBV29-1 and TRBJ2-1, with D unclear. Trimming removed 6 bases from V and 8 bases from J, with 14 bases in between. This CDR3 is 12 amino acids long. Germline V CDR1 and CDR2: SQVTM, ANQGSEA. CDR3 DNA sequence: TGCAGCGTCGCCAGCCTAGGGTATGAGCAGTTCTTC. This encodes CSVASLGYEQFF.

The chain uses TRBV10-3 and TRBJ2-3; D is tentatively TRBD1 or TRBD2 (5 bases each). CDR3 size: 12 residues. The germline V gene encodes CDR1 ENHRY and CDR2 SYGVKD. Trimming stripped 6 bases from V and 6 bases from J, with 10 bases between. CDR3 amino acids: CAIRGELDTQYF. The CDR3, as DNA: TGTGCCATCAGGGGGGAGCTTGATACGCAGTATTTT.

The chain joins TRBV28 to TRBJ1-1; 7 positions match TRBD1. V shed 3 bases, J shed 7 bases, and the junction held 2 bases outside the gene matches. This CDR3 comprises 12 residues. The germline CDR1 and CDR2 sequences are MDHEN and SYDVKM. Here the CDR3 reads CASSFQGVEAFF. CDR3 DNA sequence: TGTGCCAGCAGTTTCCAGGGGGTTGAAGCTTTCTTT.

The chain uses TRBV27 and TRBJ1-3; the match to TRBD1 covers 9 bases. Germline V gene data show CDR1 as MNHEY and CDR2 as SMNVEV (reference sequence). V dropped 5 bases and J dropped 5; count of bases not matched to a gene: 13. The CDR3 length is 17 residues. The CDR3 sequence is CASSRGGAHRGRNTIYF. CDR3 sequence (DNA): TGTGCCAGCAGTAGGGGGGGGGCACACAGGGGGCGAAACACCATATATTTT.